A selection of T cell receptor beta chains follows, all from one sample in a study of blood T cell repertoires in COVID-19. Here immunoSEQ multiplex PCR was the method, and the copy in TCRdb shows in-frame clones only, minus some. The table lists roughly 130,000 clones, around 80% of them singletons. The sample comprised peripheral blood. The source of these receptors is a man aged 55 to 69 with active or convalescent COVID-19. Each CDR3 is given with its conserved first and last residue. A D gene is named only where the DNA matches it firmly. Clone size, where shown, is once, few, many, or a class for clones that have expanded.

CDR3 length: 16
J gene: TRBJ1-1
V gene: TRBV19
clone size: once
D gene: .
CDR3 protein: CASSIEGRGRRTEAFF
CDR3 DNA: TGTGCCAGTAGTATAGAGGGGCGGGGGCGTCGGACTGAAGCTTTCTTT

CDR3 length: 15
J gene: TRBJ2-7
V gene: TRBV27
clone size: .
D gene: TRBD1
CDR3 protein: CASRLAQGVIYEQYF
CDR3 DNA: TGTGCCAGCAGACTCGCACAGGGGGTAATCTACGAGCAGTACTTC

CDR3 length: 11
J gene: TRBJ2-5
V gene: TRBV12-3/TRBV12-4
clone size: .
D gene: .
CDR3 protein: CASSTGETQYF
CDR3 DNA: TGTGCCAGCAGTACCGGGGAGACCCAGTACTTC

CDR3 length: 13
J gene: TRBJ1-2
V gene: TRBV5-4
clone size: .
D gene: .
CDR3 protein: CASSSSRGVGYTF
CDR3 DNA: TGTGCCAGCAGCTCCTCCAGGGGCGTGGGCTACACCTTC

CDR3 length: 13
J gene: TRBJ2-7
V gene: TRBV7-9
clone size: .
D gene: .
CDR3 protein: CASSLGQVNEQYF
CDR3 DNA: TGTGCCAGCAGCTTAGGACAGGTGAACGAGCAGTACTTC

CDR3 length: 16
J gene: TRBJ2-6
V gene: TRBV28
clone size: once
D gene: .
CDR3 protein: CASSLMGAAGANVLTF
CDR3 DNA: TGTGCCAGCAGTTTGATGGGTGCGGCCGGGGCCAACGTCCTGACTTTC

CDR3 length: 14
J gene: TRBJ2-7
V gene: TRBV18
clone size: .
D gene: .
CDR3 protein: CASSPPSGLNEQYF
CDR3 DNA: TGTGCCAGCTCACCCCCAAGCGGTCTTAATGAGCAGTACTTC

CDR3 length: 14
J gene: TRBJ1-4
V gene: TRBV24-1
clone size: .
D gene: TRBD1
CDR3 protein: CATSAGQGNEKLFF
CDR3 DNA: TGTGCCACCAGTGCGGGACAGGGTAATGAAAAACTGTTTTTT

CDR3 length: 14
J gene: TRBJ2-5
V gene: TRBV6-2/TRBV6-3
clone size: .
D gene: .
CDR3 protein: CASSLFKTRETQYF
CDR3 DNA: TGTGCCAGCAGCTTATTTAAAACTCGAGAGACCCAGTACTTC

CDR3 length: 14
J gene: TRBJ2-3
V gene: TRBV28
clone size: .
D gene: .
CDR3 protein: CASRRNRGTDTQYF
CDR3 DNA: TGTGCCAGCAGGAGGAACAGGGGCACAGATACGCAGTATTTT